Sequencing of this TCR beta chain was carried out in a study of shared clonotypes between healthy human individuals. Sequencing was at deep level. Genomic DNA per cell subset filled all wells of several immunoSEQ plates. Method: immunoSEQ multiplex PCR; TCRdb's copy keeps in-frame clones and lacks some. The sample shows 2 million to 2.5 million clones, 85% to 95% of them seen only once. Trimming pared 0 bases from V and 6 bases from J, leaving 6 bases between. This CDR3 region has 13 residues. Germline V lookup: CDR1 LNHNV, CDR2 YYDKDF (reference sequence). The receptor was isolated from a man aged 18 to 35 in good health. Some clones in this sample may be carry-over from other donors' samples. The chain combines TRBV15 with TRBJ2-1; D is ambiguous. The sample comprised naive CD4+ T cells from PBMCs. As for subset: CD45RA+ positively selected. This CDR3 reads CATSRDNGNEQFF. The CDR3 DNA reads TGTGCCACCAGCAGAGATAACGGCAATGAGCAGTTCTTC.